This T cell receptor (beta chain) was recovered during a study of T cell responses to AZD1222 COVID-19 vaccine. The data were produced by immunoSEQ multiplex PCR, yet TCRdb's version contains in-frame clones alone and is incomplete. The sample holds 80,000 to 100,000 clones, 87% seen once. V lost 3 bases, J lost 4 bases, and 4 bases stayed unmatched. This CDR3 is 15 amino acids long. CDR1 MGHDK and CDR2 SYGVNS come from the germline V gene. The TCR originated in an adult who received the AZD1222 COVID-19 vaccine. The starting material was peripheral blood, obtained 28 days after the second AZD1222 dose. The chain recombines TRBV25-1 with TRBJ2-5, with 11 bases aligning to TRBD2. The CDR3 here is CASSDPGTSGETQYF. CDR3 nucleotides: TGTGCCAGCAGTGACCCCGGGACTAGCGGAGAGACCCAGTACTTC.